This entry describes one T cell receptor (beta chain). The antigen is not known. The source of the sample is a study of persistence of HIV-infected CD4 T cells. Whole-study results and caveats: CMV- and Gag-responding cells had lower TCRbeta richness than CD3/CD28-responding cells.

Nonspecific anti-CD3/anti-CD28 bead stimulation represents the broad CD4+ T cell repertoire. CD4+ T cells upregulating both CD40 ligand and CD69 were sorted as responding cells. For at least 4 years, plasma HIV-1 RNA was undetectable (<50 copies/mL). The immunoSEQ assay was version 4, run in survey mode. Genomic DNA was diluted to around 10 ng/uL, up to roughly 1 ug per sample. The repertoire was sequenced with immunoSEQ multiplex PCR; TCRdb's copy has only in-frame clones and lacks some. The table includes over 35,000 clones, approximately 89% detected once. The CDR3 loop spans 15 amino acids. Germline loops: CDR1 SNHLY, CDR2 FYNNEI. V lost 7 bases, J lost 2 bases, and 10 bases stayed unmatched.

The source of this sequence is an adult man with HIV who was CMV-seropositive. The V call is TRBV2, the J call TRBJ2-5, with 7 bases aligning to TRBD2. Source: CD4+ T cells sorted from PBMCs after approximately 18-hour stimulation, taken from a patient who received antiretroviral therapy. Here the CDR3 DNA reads TGTGCCAGCACCAACCCCGGGGGGAGACAAGAGACCCAGTACTTC. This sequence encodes CASTNPGGRQETQYF.